Sequencing of this TCR beta chain was carried out in a study of metastatic and nonmetastatic thyroid tumors. Across the whole study: Blood and tumor or nodule tissue repertoires from malignant and benign thyroid patients were compared.

This clone was detected many times. Original processing methods: Clinicopathological groups of papillary thyroid cancer showed CDR3 differences that were used to build a distant-metastasis classifier. MiXCR reprocessed the PCR reads for TCRdb. These V and J calls are TCRdb output, not the study's own analysis. The table has about 42,000 clones, around 10% seen once. CDR1 and CDR2 from the germline V gene are LGHNA and YSLEER. The CDR3 is made up of 16 amino acids. V lost 1 base, J lost 5 bases, and 16 bases lay in between. Every patient was untreated before thyroid surgery. The TCR sequence derives from a male donor with papillary thyroid cancer or a benign thyroid nodule (not recorded which). Some clones in this sample may be carry-over from other donors' samples. The specimen sequenced was blood. The gene calls are TRBV4-3 and TRBJ2-3; D may be TRBD2 (5 bases). The CDR3 here is CASSQASLVAGDTQYF. The CDR3, as DNA: TGCGCCAGCAGCCAAGCCTCCCTAGTTGCGGGAGATACGCAGTATTTT.